Shown below are 9 T cell receptor beta chains from a single sample sequenced in a study of shared clonotypes between healthy human individuals. Clones were read by immunoSEQ multiplex PCR, and TCRdb kept only the in-frame ones, dropping some. The sample contains about 2.5 million clones, about 90% of which appear only once. Sequenced input: naive CD4+ T cells from PBMCs. Subset given: CD45RA+ positively selected. These receptor sequences come from a man younger than 35 in good health. Some clones in this sample may be carry-over from other donors' samples.

The chain joins TRBV9 to TRBJ1-3; 7 positions match TRBD1. From germline, CDR1 is SGDLS and CDR2 YYNGEE. This CDR3 comprises 13 residues. Unmatched junction bases numbered 6, after V lost 4 bases and J lost 8 bases. The CDR3 loop is CASSTRGADTIYF. The CDR3 nucleotides are TGTGCCAGCAGCACCAGGGGGGCGGACACCATATATTTT.

The CDR3: CASKALLAGSYEQYF. The DNA of the CDR3 is TGCGCCAGTAAGGCCTTGTTAGCCGGTTCCTACGAGCAGTACTTC. The chain employs TRBV5-1 and TRBJ2-7; D not resolved. Germline V CDR1 and CDR2: SGHRS, YFSETQ. The length of the CDR3 is 15 residues. Trimming removed 8 bases from V and 1 base from J, with 19 bases in between.

The chain's CDR3 is CASSQGGGWAYEQYF. CDR3 DNA: TGCGCCAGCAGCCAAGGAGGCGGGTGGGCCTACGAGCAGTACTTC. This chain uses TRBV4-1 with TRBJ2-7; D might be TRBD2 (5 bases). CDR1 and CDR2 (germline): MGHRA, YSYEKL. Trimming cost V 1 base and J 2 bases, with 12 bases left between them. The CDR3 loop spans 15 amino acids.

As regards this clone: The sample has other DNA sequences that encode this CDR3 too. The gene calls are TRBV18 and TRBJ1-1; D remains ambiguous. Looked up from germline, CDR1 is KGHSH and CDR2 is LQKENI. This CDR3 region has 13 residues. V was trimmed by 1 base and J by 0 bases, leaving 3 bases between them. CDR3 in DNA: TGTGCCAGCTCACCACTCCTGAACACTGAAGCTTTCTTT. Protein sequence: CASSPLLNTEAFF.

This clone was seen more than once but under ten times. The V call is TRBV27, the J call TRBJ1-4; D ambiguous. The CDR3 is made up of 14 amino acids. Per the germline V gene, CDR1 is MNHEY and CDR2 is SMNVEV (reference sequence). Trimming removed 4 bases from V and 0 bases from J, with 6 bases in between. CDR3 nucleotide sequence: TGTGCCAGCAGTTCAGACGCAACTAATGAAAAACTGTTTTTT. Protein sequence: CASSSDATNEKLFF. The full variable domain, with the rest looked up from reference TRBV27 and TRBJ1-4, is EAQVTQNPRYLITVTGKKLTVTCSQNMNHEYMSWYRQDPGLGLRQIYYSMNVEVTDKGDVPEGYKVSRKEKRNFPLILESPSPNQTSLYFCASSSDATNEKLFFGSGTQLSVL.

Details on this clone: Other DNA sequences within the sample encode an identical CDR3. The rearrangement uses TRBV29-1 and TRBJ2-6; 7 nucleotides match TRBD2. Germline-derived CDR1 and CDR2 are SQVTM and ANQGSEA. This CDR3 spans 14 amino acids. The V gene end was trimmed by 4 bases and the J gene end by 0 bases; junction bases not matched to a gene: 0. The CDR3 DNA is TGCAGCGTTGGGGGGGGCTCTGGGGCCAACGTCCTGACTTTC. Protein sequence: CSVGGGSGANVLTF.

A word on this clone: Within the sample, other DNA sequences also encode this same CDR3. The chain employs TRBV7-9 and TRBJ2-2, with 10 bases aligning to TRBD2. J lost 1 base, V lost 2 bases, and 1 base had no gene match. The CDR3 totals 16 residues. Per germline, CDR1 SEHNR and CDR2 FQNEAQ (reference sequence). The CDR3 DNA reads TGTGCCAGCAGCTTACTAGCGGGAGTGAACACCGGGGAGCTGTTTTTT. Protein product: CASSLLAGVNTGELFF.

The chain combines TRBV9 with TRBJ2-7; 8 bases align to TRBD1. V shed 4 bases, J shed 3 bases, and the junction held 6 bases outside the gene matches. The CDR3 extends over 14 amino acids. Germline V CDR1 and CDR2: SGDLS, YYNGEE. The CDR3: CASSNDRGVYEQYF. The DNA for the CDR3 is TGTGCCAGCAGCAACGACAGGGGTGTCTACGAGCAGTACTTC.

The CDR3 region has the DNA TGCAGCGTTGGCGGCGGACAGGGGGCCGACACTGAAGCTTTCTTT. Its translation: CSVGGGQGADTEAFF. The chain links TRBV29-1 to TRBJ1-1, with 11 bases lining up with TRBD1. The CDR3 extends over 15 amino acids. Per the germline V gene, CDR1 is SQVTM and CDR2 is ANQGSEA. V trimming: 4 bases; J trimming: 3 bases; junction bases outside the gene matches: 7.